The next 23 T cell receptor beta chains were all read from a single sample in a study of blood T cell repertoires in COVID-19. The method was immunoSEQ multiplex PCR; TCRdb's version includes in-frame clones alone and lacks a portion of them. The table has approximately 220,000 clones, around 88% seen once; the top ten hold around 4%. Sequenced sample: PBMCs or T cells enriched from blood (not recorded which). Source of these receptors: a woman in her 30s who had been exposed to COVID-19.

V and J are TRBV24-1 and TRBJ2-3, with TRBD2 matching over 10 bases. Germline CDR1 KGHDR, CDR2 SFDVKD. This CDR3 is built from 18 residues. The V and J ends lost 6 bases and 1 base, in that order; junction bases with no gene match: 12. CDR3 DNA: TGTGCCACCAGTAACCCTAGCGGGGGCCCCCTTGGCACAGATACGCAGTATTTT. As protein: CATSNPSGGPLGTDTQYF.

CDR3 sequence (DNA): TGTGCCAGCAGTTACTCCGGACTGCCAACCTACGAGCAGTACTTC. Amino acids: CASSYSGLPTYEQYF. J is TRBJ2-7 and V is TRBV6-5, with TRBD2 as a possible D gene (5 bases). There are 15 residues in the CDR3. V dropped 0 bases and J dropped 2 bases, with 11 bases sitting between them. CDR1 MNHEY and CDR2 SVGAGI come from the germline V gene.

The rearrangement links TRBV7-9 to TRBJ2-3; TRBD2 is a possible D gene (7 bases). The V and J ends lost 2 bases and 2 bases respectively, with 14 bases between them. Germline assignment: CDR1 SEHNR and CDR2 FQNEAQ (reference sequence). This CDR3 spans 16 amino acids. The CDR3 DNA reads TGTGCCAGCAGCTTATCCGGCGGGGGCACCACAGATACGCAGTATTTT. It codes for CASSLSGGGTTDTQYF. The entire variable domain, with the rest obtained from reference TRBV7-9 and TRBJ2-3, is as follows: DTGVSQNPRHKITKRGQNVTFRCDPISEHNRLYWYRQTLGQGPEFLTYFQNEAQLEKSRLLSDRFSAERPKGSFSTLEIQRTEQGDSAMYLCASSLSGGGTTDTQYFGPGTRLTVL.

This sequence joins TRBV5-1 and TRBJ2-7, with a possible D match to TRBD1 (6 bases). Germline V gene data show CDR1 as SGHRS and CDR2 as YFSETQ. V was shortened by 5 bases and J by 2 bases, with 14 bases between the two germline ends. The length of the CDR3 is 14 residues. The CDR3 bases are TGCGCCAGCAGGGAGAGCCAGGGGCCCTACGAGCAGTACTTC. Translating gives CASRESQGPYEQYF. Drawing the rest from reference TRBV5-1 and TRBJ2-7, the complete variable domain is KAGVTQTPRYLIKTRGQQVTLSCSPISGHRSVSWYQQTPGQGLQFLFEYFSETQRNKGNFPGRFSGRQFSNSRSEMNVSTLELGDSALYLCASRESQGPYEQYFGPGTRLTVT.

The chain carries TRBV19 and TRBJ2-1, with TRBD1 matching over 8 bases. CDR1 and CDR2 from the germline V gene are LNHDA and SQIVND (reference sequence). The CDR3 length is 12 residues. V lost 4 bases and J lost 9; bases outside the gene matches: 2. In DNA form, the CDR3 reads TGTGCCAGTAGTAGCAGGGGGCGTGAGCAGTTCTTC. Amino acids: CASSSRGREQFF.

J is TRBJ2-3 and V is TRBV24-1; tentative D call: TRBD2 (7 bases). Germline assignment: CDR1 KGHDR and CDR2 SFDVKD. The V gene lost 7 bases and the J gene lost 6 bases, with 19 bases spanning the gap. This CDR3 is built from 15 residues. CDR3 coding DNA: TGTGCCACCAGCGAGGGGGGGGGCCATGGGGATACGCAGTATTTT. Translation: CATSEGGGHGDTQYF.

The chain links TRBV5-1 to TRBJ1-1; D possibly corresponds to TRBD1 (5 bases). Germline CDR1 SGHRS, CDR2 YFSETQ. The V end lost 2 bases, the J end lost 4 bases, and 12 bases lay between the germline ends. The CDR3 length is 14 residues. Here the CDR3 DNA reads TGCGCCAGCAGCTTTGGGCTCAGGGCCACTGAAGCTTTCTTT. This encodes CASSFGLRATEAFF.

The V call is TRBV5-4, the J call TRBJ2-1, with 8 bases that match TRBD1. Germline trimming cut 7 bases from V and 6 bases from J; bases unmatched to any gene: 12. CDR1 and CDR2 (germline): SGHNT, YYREEE (reference sequence). This CDR3 contains 15 residues. Here the CDR3 reads CASGQDRGKRNEQFF. In DNA form, the CDR3 reads TGTGCCAGCGGCCAAGACAGGGGAAAACGCAATGAGCAGTTCTTC.

This chain joins TRBV5-1 and TRBJ2-2; 7 nucleotides align to TRBD2. J lost 3 bases, V lost 4 bases, and 6 bases had no gene match. Germline V CDR1 and CDR2: SGHRS, YFSETQ. CDR3 length: 15 amino acids. The CDR3 protein is CASSPRDYYTGELFF. Here the CDR3 DNA reads TGCGCCAGCAGCCCAAGGGACTACTACACCGGGGAGCTGTTTTTT. Combining the CDR3 with reference TRBV5-1 and TRBJ2-2 gives the whole variable domain KAGVTQTPRYLIKTRGQQVTLSCSPISGHRSVSWYQQTPGQGLQFLFEYFSETQRNKGNFPGRFSGRQFSNSRSEMNVSTLELGDSALYLCASSPRDYYTGELFFGEGSRLTVL.

The chain uses TRBV27 and TRBJ1-6; 7 nucleotides match TRBD1. V was pared by 1 base and J by 7 bases, with 4 bases of the junction left unmatched. The CDR3 runs 15 residues. From germline, CDR1 is MNHEY and CDR2 SMNVEV (reference sequence). The CDR3 nucleotides read TGTGCCAGCAGTTTATGGACAGGACTCAATTCACCCCTCCACTTT. As protein: CASSLWTGLNSPLHF.

The rearrangement links TRBV10-3 to TRBJ2-5; TRBD1 agrees at 10 bases. Germline CDR1 ENHRY, CDR2 SYGVKD. The CDR3 is made up of 14 amino acids. With 6 bases clipped from V and 2 bases from J, the junction kept 3 bases outside the gene matches. CDR3 amino acids: CAIRRDRGQETQYF. CDR3 bases: TGTGCCATCAGGCGGGACAGGGGACAAGAGACCCAGTACTTC.

The V gene is TRBV7-2, the J gene TRBJ2-7; 12 bases match TRBD2. The CDR3 length is 14 residues. Losses at the gene ends were 5 bases for V and 4 bases for J; bases not matched to a gene: 3. From germline, CDR1 is SGHTA and CDR2 FQGNSA. The CDR3 region is CASSASGGAYEQYF. In nucleotides, the CDR3 is TGTGCCAGCAGCGCTAGCGGGGGGGCGTACGAGCAGTACTTC.

This clone came up a few times. The CDR3 loop is CASSHMTENYGYTF. CDR3 nucleotides: TGTGCCAGCAGCCACATGACAGAGAACTATGGCTACACCTTC. V and J are TRBV11-2 and TRBJ1-2, with D possibly being TRBD1 (5 bases). CDR1 and CDR2 from the germline V gene are SGHAT and FQNNGV. The CDR3 sequence is 14 residues long. Deletions cut 5 bases from V and 2 bases from J, with 12 bases between.

In its sample, this clone ranks as medium-sized (0.01 to 0.1%). The chain is built from TRBV4-2 and TRBJ2-5, with 7 bases aligning to TRBD1. The CDR3 loop spans 15 amino acids. Germline CDR1 and CDR2: LGHNA and YNFKEQ. Unmatched junction bases numbered 5, after V lost 0 bases and J lost 4 bases. CDR3 sequence reads: CASSQETGVGETQYF. The CDR3 coding sequence is TGTGCCAGCAGCCAAGAAACAGGGGTCGGAGAGACCCAGTACTTC.

This clone was found a few times. CDR3 nucleotides: TGTGCCAGCACCCTGAAAGGGGGGGCTGCGGAGACCCAGTACTTC. It specifies CASTLKGGAAETQYF. This chain joins TRBV2 and TRBJ2-5; a possible D gene is TRBD2 (7 bases). There are 15 residues in the CDR3. The germline gives CDR1 SNHLY, CDR2 FYNNEI. Trimming shortened V by 7 bases and J by 5 bases, and 20 bases separated the two germline ends.

The chain combines TRBV2 with TRBJ2-1, with TRBD2 as a possible D gene (6 bases). The CDR3 runs 14 residues. CDR1 SNHLY and CDR2 FYNNEI come from the germline V gene. Between the trimmed V and J ends, which lost 5 bases and 6 bases, there was a span of 14 bases. The DNA for the CDR3 is TGTGCCAGCAGTCCTGGGGGGAGTGGCAATGAGCAGTTCTTC. Translating gives CASSPGGSGNEQFF.

This sequence joins TRBV5-1 and TRBJ2-1; no clear D. Trimming shortened V by 3 bases and J by 5 bases, and 12 bases separated the two germline ends. The CDR3 covers 14 residues. Per the germline V gene, CDR1 is SGHRS and CDR2 is YFSETQ. Here the CDR3 DNA reads TGCGCCAGCAGCTGGGCTCCAAAGGACAATGAGCAGTTCTTC. Amino acid sequence: CASSWAPKDNEQFF.

J is TRBJ1-1 and V is TRBV5-1, with a tentative D call TRBD1 (6 bases). V was trimmed by 3 bases and J by 0 bases, leaving 15 bases between them. Germline CDR1 and CDR2: SGHRS and YFSETQ. CDR3 length equals 16 residues. The CDR3 DNA is TGCGCCAGCAGCTCCCGTGGGGGCATTATGAACACTGAAGCTTTCTTT. Encoded protein: CASSSRGGIMNTEAFF.

The rearrangement links TRBV4-2 to TRBJ2-5, with 8 bases matching TRBD2. The CDR3 is 17 amino acids. CDR1 and CDR2 from the germline V gene are LGHNA and YNFKEQ. V lost 4 bases, J lost 7 bases, and 17 bases stayed unmatched. The CDR3 region is CASSLTDSGTSIGTQYF. The CDR3 coding sequence is TGTGCCAGCAGCCTGACCGACTCCGGGACTAGTATCGGGACCCAGTACTTC.

This chain joins TRBV19 and TRBJ1-5, with D possibly matching TRBD1 (6 bases). This CDR3 spans 15 amino acids. The germline V gene has CDR1 LNHDA and CDR2 SQIVND (reference sequence). Between the trimmed V and J ends, which lost 5 bases and 2 bases, there was a span of 13 bases. CDR3 nucleotide sequence: TGTGCCAGTAGTGCCTACAGGGATGGCAATCAGCCCCAGCATTTT. Protein sequence: CASSAYRDGNQPQHF.

This clone appeared a single time. The genes are TRBV27 and TRBJ1-1, with 9 positions matching TRBD1. The CDR3 is made up of 15 amino acids. V was pared by 10 bases and J by 4 bases, with 13 bases of the junction left unmatched. Germline CDR1 reads MNHEY; CDR2 reads SMNVEV (reference sequence). The CDR3 loop is CATNPGQGRSTEAFF. CDR3 coding DNA: TGTGCCACCAACCCGGGACAGGGAAGGAGCACTGAAGCTTTCTTT.

The chain is built from TRBV19 and TRBJ2-2, with 7 bases matching TRBD2. The CDR3 is made up of 15 amino acids. The V and J ends lost 3 bases and 6 bases, in that order; junction bases with no gene match: 7. Germline assignment: CDR1 LNHDA and CDR2 SQIVND (reference sequence). CDR3 residues: CASSIRPGGAGELFF. DNA for the CDR3: TGTGCCAGTAGTATCCGACCGGGGGGAGCCGGGGAGCTGTTTTTT.

The J gene is TRBJ1-2, the V gene TRBV28; TRBD1 is a possible D gene (6 bases). The V end was cut by 6 bases, the J end by 5 bases, with 10 bases between. The germline V gene has CDR1 MDHEN and CDR2 SYDVKM. The CDR3 loop spans 12 amino acids. This CDR3 reads CASSHRVYGYTF. For the CDR3, the DNA is TGTGCCAGCAGCCACAGGGTTTATGGCTACACCTTC.